A single sample is the source of the 2 T cell receptor beta chains below, sequenced in a study of shared clonotypes between healthy human individuals. The method was immunoSEQ multiplex PCR; TCRdb's version includes in-frame clones alone and lacks a portion of them. The sample consists of 950,000 to 1,100,000 clones, approximately 80% of them appearing once. The sample consisted of memory CD4+ T cells from PBMCs. Subset meaning: CD45RA-negative fraction. Receptors originate from a man in his late teens or twenties in good health. Some clones in this sample may be carry-over from other donors' samples.

The rearrangement joins TRBV10-3 to TRBJ1-1; D not certain. The CDR3 is 13 amino acids. V shed 6 bases and J shed 1 base, with 9 bases lying between them. Germline V gene data show CDR1 as ENHRY and CDR2 as SYGVKD. Here the CDR3 reads CAISWAANTEAFF. The CDR3, as DNA: TGTGCCATCAGCTGGGCAGCGAACACTGAAGCTTTCTTT.

The chain carries TRBV30 and TRBJ2-3; D is unclear. Germline values: CDR1 GTSNPN, CDR2 SVGIG (reference sequence). The CDR3 spans 17 residues. The V gene lost 2 bases and the J gene lost 2 bases, with 20 bases spanning the gap. CDR3 amino acids: CAWSFGVLGLFTDTQYF. The CDR3 DNA reads TGTGCCTGGAGTTTTGGGGTGCTTGGGCTATTCACAGATACGCAGTATTTT.